The 30 T cell receptor beta chains below were found in one sample sequenced in a study of cytomegalovirus exposure and HLA in healthy donors. Sequencing was performed with immunoSEQ multiplex PCR; in TCRdb, only in-frame clones are kept and a portion is missing. The repertoire holds over 200,000 clones, with 90% as singletons. The sequencing sample was made of PBMCs. The receptors shown here come from a young woman in good health and CMV-seronegative.

The chain is built from TRBV30 and TRBJ1-2; D may be TRBD1 (5 bases). Trimming pared 1 base from V and 4 bases from J, leaving 25 bases between. CDR3 length: 18 residues. The germline V gene has CDR1 GTSNPN and CDR2 SVGIG (reference sequence). The CDR3 DNA reads TGTGCCTGGAGTGCCACTGAAATTTGGGGTGGGGGACTCTATGGCTACACCTTC. Amino acid sequence: CAWSATEIWGGGLYGYTF.

The chain combines TRBV11-2 with TRBJ2-5; TRBD1 matches 9 bases. This CDR3 is 15 amino acids long. Trimming at V came to 1 base and at J to 1 base, leaving 1 base not matched to a gene. Germline CDR1 and CDR2: SGHAT and FQNNGV. The CDR3 here is CASSLGDRVQETQYF. CDR3 in DNA: TGTGCCAGCAGCTTAGGGGACAGGGTCCAAGAGACCCAGTACTTC.

V usage is TRBV4-1 and J usage is TRBJ1-4; no reliable D call. This CDR3 region has 14 residues. The V end lost 0 bases, the J end lost 4 bases, and 6 bases lay between the germline ends. Germline V gene lookup returns CDR1 MGHRA and CDR2 YSYEKL. CDR3 sequence reads: CASSQEGLNEKLFF. Here the CDR3 DNA reads TGCGCCAGCAGCCAAGAAGGACTTAATGAAAAACTGTTTTTT.

The chain has TRBV7-9 and TRBJ2-7, with D perhaps matching TRBD2 (6 bases). Germline V gene sequence: CDR1 SEHNR, CDR2 FQNEAQ (reference sequence). This CDR3 comprises 14 residues. Between the trimmed V and J ends, which lost 5 bases and 6 bases, there was a span of 17 bases. CDR3 nucleotide sequence: TGTGCCAGCAGCCCCCCCTGGGGGGTTAGCGAGCAGTACTTC. Protein product: CASSPPWGVSEQYF.

This chain joins TRBV18 and TRBJ1-5; TRBD1 matches 9 bases. The CDR3 is 16 amino acids. The germline V gene has CDR1 KGHSH and CDR2 LQKENI. Losses at the gene ends were 6 bases for V and 0 bases for J; bases not matched to a gene: 6. DNA of the CDR3: TGTGCCAGCTCTCCGACAGGGGGATATAGCAATCAGCCCCAGCATTTT. Its translation: CASSPTGGYSNQPQHF.

V gene TRBV7-2 combines with J gene TRBJ2-7; D is uncertain. The V end lost 4 bases, the J end lost 2 bases, and 3 bases lay between the germline ends. The germline V gene encodes CDR1 SGHTA and CDR2 FQGNSA. The CDR3 is made up of 11 amino acids. CDR3 coding DNA: TGTGCCAGCAGCTCCACCTACGAGCAGTACTTC. Translated: CASSSTYEQYF.

The V call is TRBV5-6, the J call TRBJ2-5; no definite D call. The CDR3 is made up of 15 amino acids. From germline, CDR1 is SGHDT and CDR2 YYEEEE. V was clipped by 3 bases and J by 1 base, with 13 bases between them. The CDR3 loop is CASSYGRPPQETQYF. CDR3 DNA: TGTGCCAGCAGCTACGGCAGGCCACCCCAAGAGACCCAGTACTTC.

This clone was picked up one time. The chain employs TRBV7-3 and TRBJ2-1; 11 nucleotides align to TRBD2. Trimming removed 0 bases from V and 11 bases from J; junction bases left unmatched: 6. Germline CDR1 SGHTA, CDR2 FQGTGA. This CDR3 spans 15 amino acids. For the CDR3, the DNA is TGTGCCAGCAGCTTAACTAGCGGGGGGGCCTTAAAGCAGTTCTTC. Translation gives CASSLTSGGALKQFF.

The J gene is TRBJ2-3, the V gene TRBV7-3, with 11 bases fitting TRBD2. The germline CDR1 and CDR2 sequences are SGHTA and FQGTGA. V lost 4 bases to trimming and J lost 6 bases; unmatched junction nucleotides: 3. The CDR3 is 14 residues long. In DNA form, the CDR3 reads TGTGCCAGCAGCTCCGGGACTAGCGGTGATACGCAGTATTTT. Translated: CASSSGTSGDTQYF.

This chain uses TRBV6-5 with TRBJ1-6, with D hard to call. Germline V CDR1 and CDR2: MNHEY, SVGAGI. CDR3 length: 13 residues. V was pared by 6 bases and J by 8 bases, with 11 bases between. The CDR3 spells CASSPGLDSPLHF. The CDR3 DNA follows: TGTGCCAGCAGCCCCGGACTGGATTCACCCCTCCACTTT.

The chain couples TRBV6-1 to TRBJ2-3; 9 nucleotides match TRBD1. This CDR3 is 14 amino acids long. V was clipped by 4 bases and J by 6 bases; unmatched bases: 5. Germline lookup yields CDR1 MNHNS and CDR2 SASEGT. The CDR3 sequence is CASSVGTGFDTQYF. As DNA, the CDR3 is TGTGCCAGCAGTGTAGGGACAGGGTTTGATACGCAGTATTTT.

The chain links TRBV28 to TRBJ1-5, with a possible D match to TRBD1 (6 bases). This CDR3 is built from 18 residues. The V end was cut by 0 bases, the J end by 1 base, with 16 bases between. Germline V CDR1 and CDR2: MDHEN, SYDVKM. The CDR3 region is CASSLWSWGGLSNQPQHF. The CDR3 nucleotides are TGTGCCAGCAGTTTATGGAGCTGGGGGGGCTTAAGCAATCAGCCCCAGCATTTT.

The chain carries TRBV6-5 and TRBJ1-6, with D possibly TRBD1 on 5 matching bases. Germline CDR1 is MNHEY and CDR2 is SVGAGI. V was clipped by 2 bases and J by 10 bases, with 9 bases between them. This CDR3 has 13 amino acids. CDR3 loop: CASSYRGGSPLHF. The CDR3 DNA is TGTGCCAGCAGTTACAGGGGTGGATCACCCCTCCACTTT.

The genes are TRBV6-5 and TRBJ1-5; 7 bases line up with TRBD1. This CDR3 spans 15 amino acids. Losses at the gene ends were 5 bases for V and 1 base for J; bases not matched to a gene: 5. CDR1 and CDR2 from the germline V gene are MNHEY and SVGAGI. CDR3: CASSRQGASNQPQHF. The CDR3, as DNA: TGTGCCAGCAGTCGACAGGGCGCGAGCAATCAGCCCCAGCATTTT.

The chain has TRBV7-3 and TRBJ2-3; 15 bases are a match to TRBD2. V shed 5 bases, J shed 0 bases, and the junction held 6 bases outside the gene matches. Per germline, CDR1 SGHTA and CDR2 FQGTGA. The CDR3 runs 18 residues. CDR3 residues: CASSLGTSGGPSTDTQYF. CDR3 bases: TGTGCCAGCAGCCTAGGGACTAGCGGGGGGCCGAGCACAGATACGCAGTATTTT.

The chain is built from TRBV4-1 and TRBJ2-5, with 7 bases identical to TRBD2. The CDR3 has 16 residues. V trimming: 0 bases; J trimming: 2 bases; junction bases outside the gene matches: 6. Germline lookup yields CDR1 MGHRA and CDR2 YSYEKL. DNA of the CDR3: TGCGCCAGCAGCCAAGATATAACTAGCGTACAAGAGACCCAGTACTTC. It specifies CASSQDITSVQETQYF.

The rearrangement uses TRBV7-2 and TRBJ1-4; no clear D gene. The CDR3 runs to 14 residues. Trimming removed 3 bases from V and 6 bases from J, with 11 bases in between. CDR1 SGHTA and CDR2 FQGNSA come from the germline V gene. CDR3 coding DNA: TGTGCCAGCAGCTTGGCCCTAGAAGATGAAAAACTGTTTTTT. As protein: CASSLALEDEKLFF.

The chain couples TRBV28 to TRBJ2-5; D ambiguous. Germline values: CDR1 MDHEN, CDR2 SYDVKM. The V gene lost 8 bases and the J gene lost 0 bases, with 13 bases spanning the gap. The length of the CDR3 is 14 residues. The CDR3 nucleotides are TGTGCCAGCCGGCAGGTCGGTTACCAAGAGACCCAGTACTTC. Translating it yields CASRQVGYQETQYF.

The J gene is TRBJ1-1, the V gene TRBV5-1, with TRBD1 matching 8 bases. This CDR3 is built from 16 residues. J lost 3 bases, V lost 0 bases, and 7 bases had no gene match. Germline V gives CDR1 SGHRS, CDR2 YFSETQ. The CDR3 region has the DNA TGCGCCAGCAGCTTGGCCGTTGGACAGGGTTACACTGAAGCTTTCTTT. Translated, it gives CASSLAVGQGYTEAFF. Filled out from reference TRBV5-1 and TRBJ1-1, the complete variable domain reads KAGVTQTPRYLIKTRGQQVTLSCSPISGHRSVSWYQQTPGQGLQFLFEYFSETQRNKGNFPGRFSGRQFSNSRSEMNVSTLELGDSALYLCASSLAVGQGYTEAFFGQGTRLTVV.

The chain links TRBV7-9 to TRBJ1-1; D not certain. CDR3 size: 12 residues. The germline CDR1 and CDR2 sequences are SEHNR and FQNEAQ (reference sequence). V was clipped by 0 bases and J by 6 bases, with 5 bases between them. CDR3: CASSLAPAEAFF. Here the CDR3 DNA reads TGTGCCAGCAGCTTAGCCCCAGCTGAAGCTTTCTTT.

In DNA form, the CDR3 reads TGCGCCAGCAGCTTGGATATCGGGAACTATGGCTACACCTTC. This translates into CASSLDIGNYGYTF. The V gene is TRBV5-1, the J gene TRBJ1-2; D uncertain. Germline CDR1 SGHRS, CDR2 YFSETQ. The V gene lost 0 bases and the J gene lost 2 bases, with 8 bases spanning the gap. This CDR3 is built from 14 residues.

This chain uses TRBV5-6 with TRBJ2-7, with 8 bases aligning to TRBD1. V gave up 0 bases and J gave up 3 bases; unmatched junction bases: 2. Germline CDR1 reads SGHDT; CDR2 reads YYEEEE. The CDR3 is 14 amino acids. In DNA form, the CDR3 reads TGTGCCAGCAGCTTGGAACAGGGGGTCTACGAGCAGTACGTC. Its protein is CASSLEQGVYEQYV.

V usage is TRBV6-5 and J usage is TRBJ2-5, with D uncertain. CDR1 MNHEY and CDR2 SVGAGI come from the germline V gene. The CDR3 extends over 13 amino acids. V lost 6 bases to trimming and J lost 3 bases, with 11 bases between them. CDR3 protein: CASRNLEKETQYF. The CDR3 nucleotides are TGTGCCAGCAGGAACTTAGAAAAAGAGACCCAGTACTTC.

The V and J genes are TRBV7-8 and TRBJ2-7, with 12 nucleotides matching TRBD1. The ends lost 2 bases at V and 6 bases at J; junction bases unmatched: 8. Germline V gene data show CDR1 as SGHVS and CDR2 as FQNEAQ. CDR3 length: 16 residues. The CDR3 coding sequence is TGTGCCAGCAGCTTAAGAAGTGGGACAGGGGGCCGCGAGCAGTACGTC. Its protein is CASSLRSGTGGREQYV.

The genes are TRBV10-3 and TRBJ2-3, with a tentative D call TRBD1 (6 bases). The germline V gene encodes CDR1 ENHRY and CDR2 SYGVKD. The CDR3 totals 17 residues. V dropped 4 bases and J dropped 0 bases, with 17 bases sitting between them. The DNA of the CDR3 is TGTGCCATCAGTGCACAACCGGGACACCAAAGCACAGATACGCAGTATTTT. It specifies CAISAQPGHQSTDTQYF.

CDR3 sequence reads: CATARPSLDSWHSPLHF. DNA of the CDR3: TGTGCCACCGCTAGACCCTCATTGGACAGTTGGCATTCACCCCTCCACTTT. The chain recombines TRBV10-3 with TRBJ1-6; tentative D call: TRBD1 (6 bases). V was pared by 10 bases and J by 8 bases, with 27 bases between. Germline V gene sequence: CDR1 ENHRY, CDR2 SYGVKD. This CDR3 has 17 amino acids.

This chain uses TRBV5-6 with TRBJ1-1; D uncertain. Germline V gene data show CDR1 as SGHDT and CDR2 as YYEEEE. The V end was cut by 4 bases, the J end by 7 bases, with 8 bases between. The CDR3 has 11 residues. This CDR3 reads CASSLASEAFF. CDR3 bases: TGTGCCAGCAGCCTTGCCAGTGAAGCTTTCTTT.

This CDR3 is CASTPGTGYNEQFF. The CDR3 coding sequence is TGTGCCTCGACCCCCGGGACAGGTTACAATGAGCAGTTCTTC. The chain uses TRBV28 and TRBJ2-1; 8 nucleotides match TRBD1. V dropped 11 bases and J dropped 4; count of bases not matched to a gene: 10. The CDR3 consists of 14 residues. Germline CDR1 reads MDHEN; CDR2 reads SYDVKM.

This clone appeared once. The rearrangement uses TRBV9 and TRBJ1-6; 7 bases line up with TRBD1. The junction had 0 bases not matched to a gene; V was cut back by 5 bases and J by 7 bases. Germline V gives CDR1 SGDLS, CDR2 YYNGEE. The CDR3 sequence is 12 residues long. In DNA form, the CDR3 reads TGTGCCAGCAGGACAGGGAATTCACCCCTCCACTTT. It encodes CASRTGNSPLHF.

The chain has TRBV28 and TRBJ1-5, with 11 bases lining up with TRBD1. The germline CDR1 and CDR2 sequences are MDHEN and SYDVKM. V shed 4 bases, J shed 6 bases, and the junction held 5 bases outside the gene matches. The CDR3 has 15 residues. CDR3 loop: CASSSVGQGVQPQHF. The CDR3 DNA is TGTGCCAGCAGTTCCGTGGGACAGGGGGTTCAGCCCCAGCATTTT.